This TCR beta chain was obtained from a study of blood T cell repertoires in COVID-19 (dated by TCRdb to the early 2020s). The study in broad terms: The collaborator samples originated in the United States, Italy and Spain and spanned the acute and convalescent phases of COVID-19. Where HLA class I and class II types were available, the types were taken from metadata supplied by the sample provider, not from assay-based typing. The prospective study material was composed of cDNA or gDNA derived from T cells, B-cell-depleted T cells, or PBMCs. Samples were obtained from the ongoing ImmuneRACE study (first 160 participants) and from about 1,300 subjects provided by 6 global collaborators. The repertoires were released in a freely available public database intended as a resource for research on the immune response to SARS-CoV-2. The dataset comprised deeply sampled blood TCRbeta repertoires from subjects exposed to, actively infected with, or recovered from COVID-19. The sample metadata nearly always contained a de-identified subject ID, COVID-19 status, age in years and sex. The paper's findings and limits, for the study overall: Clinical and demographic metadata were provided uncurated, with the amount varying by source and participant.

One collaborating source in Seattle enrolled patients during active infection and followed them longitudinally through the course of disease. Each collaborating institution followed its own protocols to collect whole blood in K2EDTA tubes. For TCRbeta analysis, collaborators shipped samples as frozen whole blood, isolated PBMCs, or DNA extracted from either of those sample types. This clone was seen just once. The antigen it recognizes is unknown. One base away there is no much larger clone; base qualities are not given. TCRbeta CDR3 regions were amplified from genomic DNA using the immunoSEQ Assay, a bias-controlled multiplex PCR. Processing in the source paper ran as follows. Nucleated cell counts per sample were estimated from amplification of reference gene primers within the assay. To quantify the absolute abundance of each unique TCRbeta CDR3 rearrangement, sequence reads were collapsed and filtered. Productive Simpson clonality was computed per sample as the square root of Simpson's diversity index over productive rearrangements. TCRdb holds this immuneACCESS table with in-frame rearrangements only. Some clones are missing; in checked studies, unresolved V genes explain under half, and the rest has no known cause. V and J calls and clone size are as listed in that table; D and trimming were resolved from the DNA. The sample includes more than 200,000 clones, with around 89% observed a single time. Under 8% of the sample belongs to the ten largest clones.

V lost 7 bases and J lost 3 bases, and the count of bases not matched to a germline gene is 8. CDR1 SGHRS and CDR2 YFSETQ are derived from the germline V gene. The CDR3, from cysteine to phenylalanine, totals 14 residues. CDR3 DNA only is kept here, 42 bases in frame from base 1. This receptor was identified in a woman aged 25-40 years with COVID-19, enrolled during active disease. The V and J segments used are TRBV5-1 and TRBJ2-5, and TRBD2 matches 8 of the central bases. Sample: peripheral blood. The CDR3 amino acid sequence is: CASAGGAEEETQYF. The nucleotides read TGCGCCAGCGCGGGGGGAGCGGAGGAAGAGACCCAGTACTTC.